This T cell receptor (beta chain) was identified during a study of T cell clusters in autoimmune cytopenias. The germline V gene has CDR1 DFQATT and CDR2 SNEGSKA (reference sequence). This CDR3 is 14 amino acids long. Each sample's input was about 270 ng genomic DNA, roughly 40,000 genome equivalents. Controls with untreated chronic lymphocytic leukemia and no autoimmune cytopenia averaged roughly 67 years, median about 60 years. Multiplex touch-down PCR amplified TRB using TRB-A and TRB-B pools in one tube. TCRdb processed the multiplex PCR reads again and assigns one entry to each CDR3 protein, with no DNA. This repertoire includes over 1,400 distinct CDR3 sequences. The same specimen was also included in a second study, on T cell repertoires in aging, cancer and after chemotherapy. In that study: Six age groups, ranging from 30 or younger to 70 or older, included the donors. In hematological cancer patients, infiltrated lymphoid organs may have impaired thymic emigration or peripheral T cell expansion.

The receptor's source is a human donor with chronic lymphocytic leukemia. The rearrangement joins TRBV20-1 to TRBJ2-3; absent DNA, TCRdb's TRBD2 call cannot be checked. The specimen was peripheral blood. The CDR3 sequence: CSARDLGLTDTQYF.